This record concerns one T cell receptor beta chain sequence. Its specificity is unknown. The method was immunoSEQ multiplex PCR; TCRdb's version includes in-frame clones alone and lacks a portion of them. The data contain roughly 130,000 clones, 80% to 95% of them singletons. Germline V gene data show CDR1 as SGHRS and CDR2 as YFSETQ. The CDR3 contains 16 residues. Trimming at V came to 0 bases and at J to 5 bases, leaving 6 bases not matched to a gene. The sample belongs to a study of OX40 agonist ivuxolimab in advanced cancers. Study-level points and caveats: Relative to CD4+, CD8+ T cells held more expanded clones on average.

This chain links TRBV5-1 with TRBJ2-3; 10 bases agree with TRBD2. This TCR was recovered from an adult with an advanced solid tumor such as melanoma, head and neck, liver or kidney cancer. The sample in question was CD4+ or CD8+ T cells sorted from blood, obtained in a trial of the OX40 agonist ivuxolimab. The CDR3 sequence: CASSLVVSGRGDTQYF. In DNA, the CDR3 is TGCGCCAGCAGCTTGGTAGTCAGCGGGAGGGGAGATACGCAGTATTTT.